The clone carrying this T cell receptor (beta chain) was detected a few times. An end of the junction differs from the germline gene, which may be a read error. Amplified TCR beta CDR3 regions came from RNA transcripts. During a first-round RT-PCR of the TCR CDR3, the HTBI primer set was used. MiXCR, run by TCRdb on the multiplex PCR reads, gives a single entry per CDR3 protein. The sample records nearly 750,000 distinct CDR3 sequences, 35% being singletons. This sample stems from a study of T cells in Graves' hyperthyroidism and ophthalmopathy. Germline CDR1 SGHTA, CDR2 FQGTGA. This CDR3 region has 15 residues. Patients showing uncontrolled infection, other autoimmune disease, pregnancy or lactation were ineligible.

This TCR was recovered from a woman aged 40 to 50 with Graves' hyperthyroidism. The sequencing sample was made of blood. The chain has TRBV7-3 and TRBJ1-4; D may be TRBD1 (5 bases). CDR3 coding DNA: TGCGCCAGCAGCCAAGTCGGGAGCGAGGGGCTGGGACTGTTTTTT. Protein sequence: CASSQVGSEGLGLFF.